What follows are 18 T cell receptor beta chains derived from one specimen sequenced in a study of T cell responses to AZD1222 COVID-19 vaccine. The repertoire was sequenced with immunoSEQ multiplex PCR; TCRdb's copy has only in-frame clones and lacks some. The sample contains approximately 150,000 clones, about 92% of which appear only once. The source was peripheral blood, collected after recovery from COVID-19. These receptor sequences come from an adult who had recovered from COVID-19.

This chain uses TRBV6-1 with TRBJ2-7; D unclear. Germline V lookup: CDR1 MNHNS, CDR2 SASEGT. Trimming removed 2 bases from V and 7 bases from J, with 12 bases in between. This CDR3 spans 13 amino acids. The CDR3 loop is CASSEQRAAEQYF. CDR3 DNA: TGTGCCAGCAGTGAACAAAGAGCCGCGGAGCAGTACTTC.

V and J are TRBV28 and TRBJ2-2, with 7 bases aligning to TRBD2. Trimming took 6 bases from V and 4 from J; bases not matched to a gene: 11. The CDR3 sequence is 16 residues long. Germline loops: CDR1 MDHEN, CDR2 SYDVKM. CDR3 nucleotides: TGTGCCAGCAGCCCCCTACGGGAGGAGATCACCGGGGAGCTGTTTTTT. Translating gives CASSPLREEITGELFF.

J is TRBJ2-7 and V is TRBV21-1; no DNA check was done on the table's D call, TRBD1. TRBV21-1 is a pseudogene. The CDR3 extends over 15 amino acids. The CDR3 DNA reads TGTGCCAGCAGTGACGACAGGGGGCAAAGGTACGAGCAGTACTTC. As protein: CASSDDRGQRYEQYF.

The V call is TRBV23-1, the J call TRBJ2-4; D remains ambiguous. TRBV23-1 is treated as an ORF (open reading frame) with a function not yet certain. CDR3 length: 10 amino acids. V lost 8 bases to trimming and J lost 11 bases, with 10 bases between them. The CDR3 DNA sequence: TGCGCCAGCCGCACCCTTTTTCAGTACTTC. Translation: CASRTLFQYF.

The chain links TRBV28 to TRBJ1-5, with TRBD1 as a possible D gene (5 bases). The CDR3 is 18 amino acids. Germline CDR1 reads MDHEN; CDR2 reads SYDVKM. Trimming removed 4 bases from V and 2 bases from J, with 21 bases in between. In DNA, the CDR3 is TGTGCCAGCAGTTGGAAAGGTTCTGCCAGGGATGGCAATCAGCCCCAGCATTTT. Translated, it gives CASSWKGSARDGNQPQHF.

The gene calls are TRBV5-1 and TRBJ2-7; D ambiguous. The CDR3 is 12 residues long. The V end lost 4 bases, the J end lost 5 bases, and 10 bases lay between the germline ends. CDR1 and CDR2 from the germline V gene are SGHRS and YFSETQ. The CDR3 reads CASSLGVNEQYF. In nucleotides, the CDR3 is TGCGCCAGCAGCCTCGGCGTTAACGAGCAGTACTTC.

The chain uses TRBV3-1 (or the pseudogene TRBV3-2) and TRBJ1-3, with a tentative D call TRBD1 (6 bases). The CDR3 extends over 14 amino acids. Germline V gene lookup returns CDR1 LGHDT and CDR2 YNNKEL (reference sequence). Trimming removed 6 bases at V and 0 bases at J, with 9 bases between. DNA for the CDR3: TGTGCCAGCAGTCAGGACAGCTCTGGAAACACCATATATTTT. This encodes CASSQDSSGNTIYF.

This clone was counted once. The chain is built from TRBV5-6 and TRBJ1-3; 9 bases are a match to TRBD1. The germline V gene has CDR1 SGHDT and CDR2 YYEEEE. J gave up 3 bases and V 2 bases, and 3 bases lay outside the gene matches. CDR3 length: 15 amino acids. The CDR3 DNA reads as TGTGCCAGCAGCTTCGGGACAGGGTATGGAAACACCATATATTTT. Translating gives CASSFGTGYGNTIYF.

The V gene is TRBV7-9, the J gene TRBJ2-4; possible D gene TRBD2, 6 bases. The CDR3 covers 14 residues. From germline, CDR1 is SEHNR and CDR2 FQNEAQ (reference sequence). Trimming cost V 5 bases and J 4 bases, with 12 bases left between them. The CDR3 reads CASSLVSGKNIQYF. The CDR3 DNA sequence: TGTGCCAGCAGCCTGGTGAGCGGGAAAAACATTCAGTACTTC.

The chain is built from TRBV29-1 and TRBJ2-7; D might be TRBD1 (5 bases). This CDR3 spans 13 amino acids. V was pared by 6 bases and J by 4 bases, with 16 bases between. Germline V CDR1 and CDR2: SQVTM, ANQGSEA. This CDR3 reads CSVATGATYEQYF. The DNA of the CDR3 is TGCAGCGTAGCTACAGGCGCAACTTACGAGCAGTACTTC.

This CDR3 is CASSWGQGSYGYTF. The CDR3 DNA is TGTGCCAGCAGTTGGGGACAGGGTAGCTATGGCTACACCTTC. The chain joins TRBV6-5 to TRBJ1-2; 9 nucleotides agree with TRBD1. This CDR3 comprises 14 residues. The V gene end was trimmed by 4 bases and the J gene end by 4 bases; junction bases not matched to a gene: 4. The germline gives CDR1 MNHEY, CDR2 SVGAGI.

The chain has TRBV29-1 and TRBJ1-2; tentative D call: TRBD1 (6 bases). Germline CDR1 is SQVTM and CDR2 is ANQGSEA. Trimming cost V 5 bases and J 1 base, with 11 bases left between them. This CDR3 has 13 residues. The CDR3 DNA reads as TGCAGCGTTTCAACGGACAGTAACTATGGCTACACCTTC. Amino acids: CSVSTDSNYGYTF. Based on the CDR3 plus reference TRBV29-1 and TRBJ1-2, the full variable domain is SAVISQKPSRDICQRGTSLTIQCQVDSQVTMMFWYRQQPGQSLTLIATANQGSEATYESGFVIDKFPISRPNLTFSTLTVSNMSPEDSSIYLCSVSTDSNYGYTFGSGTRLTVV.

This clone was picked up one time. This sequence joins TRBV15 and TRBJ1-4; 7 bases are shared with TRBD1. The V and J ends lost 4 bases and 4 bases, in that order; junction bases with no gene match: 3. Germline loops: CDR1 LNHNV, CDR2 YYDKDF (reference sequence). The CDR3 is 14 residues long. The CDR3 loop is CATSMTGSNEKLFF. CDR3 bases: TGTGCCACCAGCATGACAGGGAGTAATGAAAAACTGTTTTTT.

This clone appeared once. This chain uses TRBV7-9 with TRBJ1-1, with D hard to call. The CDR3 loop spans 15 amino acids. Germline CDR1 SEHNR, CDR2 FQNEAQ (reference sequence). Trimming stripped 5 bases from V and 0 bases from J, with 13 bases between. As DNA, the CDR3 is TGTGCCAGCAGCCATTCAAGCGGCTTGAACACTGAAGCTTTCTTT. Translation gives CASSHSSGLNTEAFF.

The chain is built from TRBV7-2 and TRBJ1-5; TRBD1 might be the D (6 bases). This CDR3 spans 13 amino acids. The V gene lost 4 bases and the J gene lost 4 bases, with 8 bases spanning the gap. Germline V gene lookup returns CDR1 SGHTA and CDR2 FQGNSA. CDR3 loop: CASSWQGNQPQHF. DNA for the CDR3: TGTGCCAGCAGCTGGCAGGGGAATCAGCCCCAGCATTTT.

The chain combines TRBV19 with TRBJ2-2; D might be TRBD2 (6 bases). Germline CDR1 is LNHDA and CDR2 is SQIVND (reference sequence). The CDR3 totals 14 residues. With 0 bases removed from V and 5 bases from J, the gap between germline ends came to 7 bases. This chain's CDR3 is CASSIDRGTGELFF. For the CDR3, the DNA is TGTGCCAGTAGTATAGATCGGGGGACCGGGGAGCTGTTTTTT.

This chain connects TRBV9 to TRBJ2-1; D gene uncertain. This CDR3 has 13 amino acids. Germline assignment: CDR1 SGDLS and CDR2 YYNGEE. The V end lost 0 bases, the J end lost 9 bases, and 10 bases lay between the germline ends. The CDR3 loop reads CASSVVPGGEQFF. The CDR3 nucleotides read TGTGCCAGCAGCGTAGTTCCGGGTGGTGAGCAGTTCTTC.

The rearrangement links TRBV19 to TRBJ1-1, with TRBD1 matching over 8 bases. CDR3 length: 17 residues. Trimming removed 5 bases from V and 0 bases from J; junction bases left unmatched: 11. Germline V CDR1 and CDR2: LNHDA, SQIVND (reference sequence). CDR3 DNA: TGTGCCAGTAGTTCCGGACAGGGAGGCGTCCTGAACACTGAAGCTTTCTTT. It yields the protein CASSSGQGGVLNTEAFF.